What follows are 5 T cell receptor beta chains derived from one specimen sequenced in a study of T cell changes during pregnancy in multiple sclerosis. The data were produced by immunoSEQ multiplex PCR, yet TCRdb's version contains in-frame clones alone and is incomplete. Of tens of thousands of clones listed, 95% to 97% are singletons. This material consisted of CD8+ T cells from peripheral blood mononuclear cells, taken after pregnancy. Receptors were obtained from a female donor with multiple sclerosis, enrolled in a pregnancy study.

The J gene is TRBJ2-2, the V gene TRBV19; TRBD2 might be the D (6 bases). Germline CDR1 reads LNHDA; CDR2 reads SQIVND (reference sequence). V shed 3 bases and J shed 1 base, with 12 bases lying between them. The CDR3 spans 16 residues. CDR3 DNA: TGTGCCAGTAGTATTGGTTCGGGACTGAACACCGGGGAGCTGTTTTTT. Translating it yields CASSIGSGLNTGELFF.

The V and J genes are TRBV2 and TRBJ2-7; 8 nucleotides match TRBD2. Germline loops: CDR1 SNHLY, CDR2 FYNNEI. Trimming at V came to 8 bases and at J to 0 bases, leaving 15 bases not matched to a gene. The CDR3 runs to 17 residues. In DNA form, the CDR3 reads TGTGCCAGCTTCGGGCCCCTAGCGGGCGCTCACTCCTACGAGCAGTACTTC. Its protein product is CASFGPLAGAHSYEQYF.

This clone was detected a few times. This sequence joins TRBV19 and TRBJ2-1; maybe TRBD1 (6 bases). The CDR3 covers 13 residues. Germline lookup yields CDR1 LNHDA and CDR2 SQIVND (reference sequence). The V gene lost 3 bases and the J gene lost 5 bases, with 8 bases spanning the gap. CDR3 region: CASSIRTDNEQFF. CDR3 coding DNA: TGTGCCAGTAGTATTAGGACAGACAATGAGCAGTTCTTC.

For the CDR3, the DNA is TGTGCCAGCAGCTTGGGGGACAGGCGTTTTGAGAATGAGCAGTTCTTC. As protein: CASSLGDRRFENEQFF. The gene calls are TRBV5-4 and TRBJ2-1, with 8 bases that match TRBD1. The V gene end was trimmed by 0 bases and the J gene end by 7 bases; junction bases not matched to a gene: 9. The CDR3 is 16 amino acids. Germline values: CDR1 SGHNT, CDR2 YYREEE (reference sequence).

The genes are TRBV29-1 and TRBJ2-2, with D tentatively TRBD1 (5 bases). Germline CDR1 reads SQVTM; CDR2 reads ANQGSEA. The CDR3 consists of 14 residues. V was shortened by 0 bases and J by 2 bases, with 7 bases between the two germline ends. CDR3 nucleotide sequence: TGCAGCGTTGAAGAGGGGCAAAACACCGGGGAGCTGTTTTTT. This encodes CSVEEGQNTGELFF.